This TCR beta chain was obtained from a study of control samples from healthy donors and cancer patients. This CDR3 has 12 amino acids. Germline values: CDR1 GTSNPN, CDR2 SVGIG (reference sequence). V shed 1 base and J shed 5 bases, with 9 bases lying between them. Here immunoSEQ multiplex PCR was the method, and the copy in TCRdb shows in-frame clones only, minus some. The sample contains 130,000 to 150,000 clones, around 90% of which appear only once. About this clone itself: Additional DNA sequences in this sample encode the identical CDR3.

The chain links TRBV30 to TRBJ2-7; TRBD1 might be the D (6 bases). What was sequenced was blood. This clonotype was obtained from a man under 40 in good health. For the CDR3, the DNA is TGTGCCTGGAGTGCACAGGGAAACGAGCAGTACTTC. It codes for CAWSAQGNEQYF.